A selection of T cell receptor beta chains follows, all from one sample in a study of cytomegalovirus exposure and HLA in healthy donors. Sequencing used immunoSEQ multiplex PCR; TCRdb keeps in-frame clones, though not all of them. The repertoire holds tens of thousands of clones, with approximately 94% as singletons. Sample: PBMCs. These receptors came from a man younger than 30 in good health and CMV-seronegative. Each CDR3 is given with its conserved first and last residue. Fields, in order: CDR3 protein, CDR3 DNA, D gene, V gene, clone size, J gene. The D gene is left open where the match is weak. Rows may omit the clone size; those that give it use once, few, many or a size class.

CDR3aa: CASSALRGYTF; CDR3nt: TGTGCCAGCAGTGCCCTTCGGGGCTACACCTTC; d_gene: NA; v_gene: TRBV28; abundance: NA; j_gene: TRBJ1-2
CDR3aa: CASTPPGGRYEHSEAFF; CDR3nt: TGTGCCAGTACCCCACCCGGGGGGCGATATGAACACTCTGAAGCTTTCTTT; d_gene: NA; v_gene: TRBV19; abundance: NA; j_gene: TRBJ1-1
CDR3aa: CASSIETLAGRVWNEQFF; CDR3nt: TGTGCCAGTAGTATAGAAACGCTAGCGGGAAGGGTATGGAATGAGCAGTTCTTC; d_gene: TRBD2; v_gene: TRBV19; abundance: NA; j_gene: TRBJ2-1
CDR3aa: CASSPTSSSHRVDDYEQYF; CDR3nt: TGTGCCAGCAGTCCGACATCTTCTTCTCACAGGGTAGACGACTACGAGCAGTACTTC; d_gene: NA; v_gene: TRBV28; abundance: NA; j_gene: TRBJ2-7
CDR3aa: CASSPTGRRETQYF; CDR3nt: TGTGCCAGCAGTCCGACGGGTAGGCGAGAGACCCAGTACTTC; d_gene: NA; v_gene: TRBV28; abundance: NA; j_gene: TRBJ2-5
CDR3aa: CASGVNGIHSGNTIYF; CDR3nt: TGTGCCAGCGGCGTAAACGGGATCCACTCTGGAAACACCATATATTTT; d_gene: NA; v_gene: TRBV19; abundance: NA; j_gene: TRBJ1-3
CDR3aa: CASSLVTSGRNNEQFF; CDR3nt: TGTGCCAGCAGTCTAGTGACTAGCGGGAGGAACAATGAGCAGTTCTTC; d_gene: TRBD2; v_gene: TRBV28; abundance: NA; j_gene: TRBJ2-1
CDR3aa: CASSVGTGRGELFF; CDR3nt: TGTGCCAGCAGCGTCGGGACAGGAAGAGGGGAGCTGTTTTTT; d_gene: TRBD1; v_gene: TRBV11-2; abundance: NA; j_gene: TRBJ2-2
CDR3aa: CASSVGAGSSYEQYF; CDR3nt: TGTGCCAGCAGCGTAGGGGCGGGGAGCTCCTACGAGCAGTACTTC; d_gene: NA; v_gene: TRBV9; abundance: NA; j_gene: TRBJ2-7
CDR3aa: CASSVPGMNTEAFF; CDR3nt: TGTGCCAGCAGTGTTCCGGGAATGAACACTGAAGCTTTCTTT; d_gene: NA; v_gene: TRBV27; abundance: NA; j_gene: TRBJ1-1
CDR3aa: CSKLLGETQYF; CDR3nt: TGCAGTAAATTACTAGGAGAGACCCAGTACTTC; d_gene: NA; v_gene: TRBV20-1; abundance: NA; j_gene: TRBJ2-5
CDR3aa: CASSVASGDYGYTF; CDR3nt: TGTGCCAGCAGCGTAGCGTCAGGGGACTATGGCTACACCTTC; d_gene: NA; v_gene: TRBV9; abundance: NA; j_gene: TRBJ1-2
CDR3aa: CASSSIQGASEKLFF; CDR3nt: TGTGCCAGCAGTTCCATACAGGGGGCCAGTGAAAAACTGTTTTTT; d_gene: TRBD1; v_gene: TRBV6-5; abundance: NA; j_gene: TRBJ1-4
CDR3aa: CASSEIPSYEQYF; CDR3nt: TGTGCCAGCAGTGAAATTCCTTCCTACGAGCAGTACTTC; d_gene: NA; v_gene: TRBV6-1; abundance: NA; j_gene: TRBJ2-7
CDR3aa: CASRGTYNEQFF; CDR3nt: TGTGCCAGCAGAGGGACTTACAATGAGCAGTTCTTC; d_gene: NA; v_gene: TRBV2; abundance: NA; j_gene: TRBJ2-1
CDR3aa: CASSLSGGSDGYTF; CDR3nt: TGTGCCAGCAGCCTGTCAGGGGGCAGCGATGGCTACACCTTC; d_gene: TRBD1; v_gene: TRBV6-4; abundance: NA; j_gene: TRBJ1-2
CDR3aa: CASSSTGGEYNEQFF; CDR3nt: TGTGCCAGCAGCTCTACAGGGGGCGAATACAATGAGCAGTTCTTC; d_gene: TRBD1; v_gene: TRBV7-6; abundance: once; j_gene: TRBJ2-1
CDR3aa: CASSPGTELYEQYF; CDR3nt: TGCGCCAGCAGCCCCGGGACAGAGTTATACGAGCAGTACTTC; d_gene: TRBD1; v_gene: TRBV5-1; abundance: NA; j_gene: TRBJ2-7
CDR3aa: CASSLGRERTDTQYF; CDR3nt: TGTGCCAGCAGCTTAGGGCGGGAGCGCACAGATACGCAGTATTTT; d_gene: TRBD2; v_gene: TRBV7-6; abundance: NA; j_gene: TRBJ2-3
CDR3aa: CASSPGGGGSYEQYF; CDR3nt: TGTGCCAGCAGCCCCGGGGGGGGCGGGAGTTACGAGCAGTACTTC; d_gene: TRBD2; v_gene: TRBV7-6; abundance: NA; j_gene: TRBJ2-7
CDR3aa: CASRDTGLARHEQFF; CDR3nt: TGTGCCAGCAGGGACACGGGACTAGCACGCCATGAGCAGTTCTTC; d_gene: TRBD2; v_gene: TRBV6-5; abundance: NA; j_gene: TRBJ2-1
CDR3aa: CASSVSGSPDTQYF; CDR3nt: TGTGCCAGCAGCGTCTCCGGGAGCCCAGATACGCAGTATTTT; d_gene: NA; v_gene: TRBV9; abundance: NA; j_gene: TRBJ2-3
CDR3aa: CASSLQAGTSYEQYF; CDR3nt: TGTGCCAGCAGCTTACAAGCGGGGACGTCCTACGAGCAGTACTTC; d_gene: TRBD2; v_gene: TRBV7-2; abundance: NA; j_gene: TRBJ2-7
CDR3aa: CASSDLKPDQSTDSQSSYEQYF; CDR3nt: TGTGCCAGCAGTGATCTTAAGCCAGATCAATCGACGGACAGCCAGAGCTCCTACGAGCAGTACTTC; d_gene: NA; v_gene: TRBV2; abundance: NA; j_gene: TRBJ2-7
CDR3aa: CASSLRTSPYNEQFF; CDR3nt: TGTGCCAGCAGCTTAAGGACTAGCCCATACAATGAGCAGTTCTTC; d_gene: TRBD2; v_gene: TRBV7-2; abundance: NA; j_gene: TRBJ2-1
CDR3aa: CASSPRGQGAHQPQHF; CDR3nt: TGTGCCAGCAGTCCCCGGGGACAGGGAGCCCATCAGCCCCAGCATTTT; d_gene: TRBD1; v_gene: TRBV27; abundance: NA; j_gene: TRBJ1-5
CDR3aa: CASSRGDYEQYF; CDR3nt: TGTGCCAGTAGTCGAGGAGACTACGAGCAGTACTTC; d_gene: NA; v_gene: TRBV19; abundance: NA; j_gene: TRBJ2-7
CDR3aa: CASSLDGGDQPQHF; CDR3nt: TGTGCCAGCAGCTTAGACGGGGGAGATCAGCCCCAGCATTTT; d_gene: NA; v_gene: TRBV11-1; abundance: NA; j_gene: TRBJ1-5
CDR3aa: CASGAELVADTQYF; CDR3nt: TGTGCCAGTGGTGCGGAGTTGGTAGCAGATACGCAGTATTTT; d_gene: NA; v_gene: TRBV19; abundance: NA; j_gene: TRBJ2-3
CDR3aa: CASSVGIAGLEAEQYF; CDR3nt: TGTGCCAGCAGCGTAGGTATAGCGGGGCTCGAGGCCGAGCAGTACTTC; d_gene: TRBD2; v_gene: TRBV9; abundance: few; j_gene: TRBJ2-7
CDR3aa: CASSLDPRTPYSNQPQHF; CDR3nt: TGTGCCAGCAGCTTAGACCCAAGGACACCATATAGCAATCAGCCCCAGCATTTT; d_gene: NA; v_gene: TRBV7-2; abundance: NA; j_gene: TRBJ1-5
CDR3aa: CASSTTGLAGSGTQYF; CDR3nt: TGTGCCAGCAGTACCACGGGACTAGCGGGATCGGGGACCCAGTACTTC; d_gene: TRBD2; v_gene: TRBV6-6; abundance: few; j_gene: TRBJ2-5
CDR3aa: CASSGRGDGDRSSYEQYF; CDR3nt: TGTGCCAGTAGTGGCCGAGGCGATGGGGACAGGAGCTCCTACGAGCAGTACTTC; d_gene: TRBD1; v_gene: TRBV19; abundance: NA; j_gene: TRBJ2-7
CDR3aa: CASSLGGGPDTQYF; CDR3nt: TGCGCCAGCAGCTTGGGTGGGGGCCCAGATACGCAGTATTTT; d_gene: NA; v_gene: TRBV5-1; abundance: NA; j_gene: TRBJ2-3
CDR3aa: CASSLGRTSGSYEQYF; CDR3nt: TGTGCCAGCAGCTTGGGACGTACTAGCGGGTCCTACGAGCAGTACTTC; d_gene: TRBD2; v_gene: TRBV5-4; abundance: NA; j_gene: TRBJ2-7
CDR3aa: CASSGRLEGAEAFF; CDR3nt: TGTGCCAGCAGTGGACGTTTGGAGGGGGCAGAAGCTTTCTTT; d_gene: TRBD1; v_gene: TRBV2; abundance: NA; j_gene: TRBJ1-1
CDR3aa: CASTFPVPGVSYNEQFF; CDR3nt: TGTGCCAGCACTTTCCCGGTGCCCGGGGTAAGCTACAATGAGCAGTTCTTC; d_gene: NA; v_gene: TRBV2; abundance: NA; j_gene: TRBJ2-1
CDR3aa: CASSRDITMDNYGYTF; CDR3nt: TGTGCCAGCAGCCGGGACATTACTATGGATAACTATGGCTACACCTTC; d_gene: NA; v_gene: TRBV28; abundance: NA; j_gene: TRBJ1-2
CDR3aa: CASSPRTGGDTGELFF; CDR3nt: TGCGCCAGCAGCCCTCGGACAGGCGGGGACACCGGGGAGCTGTTTTTT; d_gene: NA; v_gene: TRBV4-3; abundance: NA; j_gene: TRBJ2-2
CDR3aa: CASSPEGENTEAFF; CDR3nt: TGTGCCAGCTCACCTGAGGGAGAGAACACTGAAGCTTTCTTT; d_gene: NA; v_gene: TRBV18; abundance: NA; j_gene: TRBJ1-1
CDR3aa: CASSLNGQGLETQYF; CDR3nt: TGTGCCAGCAGCCTTAACGGACAGGGCTTGGAGACCCAGTACTTC; d_gene: TRBD1; v_gene: TRBV6-5; abundance: NA; j_gene: TRBJ2-5
CDR3aa: CASSSQHKTRYEQYF; CDR3nt: TGTGCCAGTAGTTCTCAACACAAGACTAGATACGAGCAGTACTTC; d_gene: NA; v_gene: TRBV19; abundance: NA; j_gene: TRBJ2-7
CDR3aa: CASSTGLAHTGELFF; CDR3nt: TGTGCCAGTAGTACGGGACTAGCACACACCGGGGAGCTGTTTTTT; d_gene: TRBD2; v_gene: TRBV19; abundance: NA; j_gene: TRBJ2-2
CDR3aa: CASSPRGYGYTF; CDR3nt: TGCGCCAGCAGCCCCAGGGGCTATGGCTACACCTTC; d_gene: NA; v_gene: TRBV5-1; abundance: once; j_gene: TRBJ1-2
CDR3aa: CASSPITGGVSRF; CDR3nt: TGTGCCAGCAGTCCTATCACAGGGGGGGTTTCCCGATTC; d_gene: NA; v_gene: TRBV27; abundance: NA; j_gene: TRBJ2-6
CDR3aa: CASSLGGRDYNEQFF; CDR3nt: TGTGCCAGCAGCTTGGGCGGGAGGGATTACAATGAGCAGTTCTTC; d_gene: TRBD2; v_gene: TRBV11-2; abundance: NA; j_gene: TRBJ2-1